The sequence of this TCR beta chain was determined in a study of blood T cell repertoires in COVID-19. As for the study in general: Spain, Italy and the United States supplied samples that represented acute and convalescent COVID-19.

Here immunoSEQ multiplex PCR was the method, and the copy in TCRdb shows in-frame clones only, minus some. The table lists about 300,000 clones, over 75% of them singletons, with around 2.1% in the top ten. The CDR3 has 18 residues. The ends were cut back, 0 bases at V and 1 base at J, with 19 bases in the middle. CDR1 and CDR2 from the germline V gene are MNHEY and SMNVEV (reference sequence). Across about two dozen US areas, participants ranged in age from about 18 to 100 years. Recovered Cohort 3 donors showed two negative PCRs, clearance, or symptom resolution. The receptor's source is a man aged 25 to 45 who had recovered from COVID-19. Sequenced: PBMCs or T cells enriched from blood (not recorded which). The chain uses TRBV27 and TRBJ2-7; a weak D match, TRBD1 (6 bases). The CDR3 protein is CASSLSGGRPVPSYEQYF. The CDR3 nucleotides read TGTGCCAGCAGTTTATCAGGGGGACGGCCCGTACCTTCCTACGAGCAGTACTTC.